This TCR beta chain was observed in a study of T cell repertoires and Cas9 in healthy adults (dated by TCRdb to about 2018). Background for the entire study: SpCas9-reactive T cells were characterized for multi-effector potency, cytotoxicity and lineage determination within the CD4 and CD8 compartments. The study examined preexisting T cell immunity against the Streptococcus pyogenes Cas9 nuclease (SpCas9) used in CRISPR gene editing. Points the paper makes about the study in general: SpCas9-reactive regulatory T cells were reported to mitigate proliferation and function of SpCas9-reactive effector T cells in vitro.

With respect to this clone: Its antigen is still unknown. Per-nucleotide qualities are absent, and no much larger clonotype sits a single base away.

Healthy humans served as the donors. V gives up 4 bases and J gives up 5 bases, and the segment between their germline ends measures 23 bases. There are 17 amino acids in the CDR3, from cysteine to phenylalanine inclusive. Only the CDR3 portion is preserved as DNA: 51 bases, with reading frame beginning at the first base. The germline V gene specifies MDHEN as CDR1 and SYDVKM as CDR2. Receptors were amplified or captured by the immunoSEQ multiplex PCR assay. Imported from immuneACCESS, the table was reduced by TCRdb to in-frame sequences with V and J called. These copies leave out some clones; in studies compared against another copy, an unresolved V gene accounts for under half, and the cause of the remainder is not known. The sample contains 20,000 to 25,000 clones, roughly nine tenths of them found a single time. The ten largest clonotypes hold roughly 1.6% of the sample.

The sample was CD4+ effector T cells (CD127+, CD25-, CD137-, CD154-) from PBMCs; culture status not recorded. This receptor was identified in a human donor in good health. Recombination joined TRBV28 with TRBJ1-1; the D gene cannot be resolved reliably. The CDR3 has the sequence CASSSHDTSSGKTEAFF. The bases are TGTGCCAGCAGTTCCCATGACACATCCTCGGGGAAAACTGAAGCTTTCTTT.